Described below is a single T cell receptor (beta chain) sequence and its context. What it recognizes is unknown. Germline values: CDR1 LGHNA, CDR2 YSLEER. V dropped 0 bases and J dropped 5 bases, with 23 bases sitting between them. The CDR3 runs 19 residues. The data were obtained in a study of T cell repertoires in cytomegalovirus infection. Whole-study context: A matching HLA type, together with CMV infection, was signaled by public TCR beta signatures. Study-wide results and caveats: The response measured ex vivo was dominated by TCR beta clonotypes (HLA-C-restricted and CMV-specific). Of the TCR beta families, the public ones yielded a cumulative frequency that identified carriers of CMV plus the relevant HLA.

TCRdb reprocessed the reads with MiXCR, giving one entry per CDR3 protein. The sample gives around 530,000 distinct CDR3 sequences, more than 20% of which show up once; roughly 13% is in the top ten. Input material: PBMCs. The rearrangement joins TRBV4-3 to TRBJ2-1; the D is unclear. This TCR was recovered from a human donor in good health (CMV status not recorded). Some clones in this sample may be carry-over from other donors' samples. The CDR3, as DNA: TGCGCCAGCAGCCAAGAGGATCCTCGAGGTCGTCAATGGGACAATGAGCAGTTCTTC. Amino acid sequence: CASSQEDPRGRQWDNEQFF.